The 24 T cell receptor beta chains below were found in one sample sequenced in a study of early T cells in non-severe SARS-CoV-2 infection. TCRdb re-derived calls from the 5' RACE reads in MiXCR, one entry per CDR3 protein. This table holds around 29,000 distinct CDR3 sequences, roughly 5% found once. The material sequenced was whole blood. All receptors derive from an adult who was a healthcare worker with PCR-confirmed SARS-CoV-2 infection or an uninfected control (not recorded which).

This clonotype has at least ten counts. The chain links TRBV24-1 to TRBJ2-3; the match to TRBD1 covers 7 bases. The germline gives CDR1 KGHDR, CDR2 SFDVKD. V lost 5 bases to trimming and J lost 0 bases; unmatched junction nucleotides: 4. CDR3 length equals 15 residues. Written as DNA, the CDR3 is TGTGCCACCAGTGGGACAGGCGCTAGCACAGATACGCAGTATTTT. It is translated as CATSGTGASTDTQYF.

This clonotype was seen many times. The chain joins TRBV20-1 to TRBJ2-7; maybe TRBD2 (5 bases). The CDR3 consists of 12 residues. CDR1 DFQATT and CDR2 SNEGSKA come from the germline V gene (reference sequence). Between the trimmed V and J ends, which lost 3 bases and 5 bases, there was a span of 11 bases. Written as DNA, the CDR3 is TGCAGTGCTAGTAGCGAATTACACGAGCAGTACTTC. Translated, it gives CSASSELHEQYF.

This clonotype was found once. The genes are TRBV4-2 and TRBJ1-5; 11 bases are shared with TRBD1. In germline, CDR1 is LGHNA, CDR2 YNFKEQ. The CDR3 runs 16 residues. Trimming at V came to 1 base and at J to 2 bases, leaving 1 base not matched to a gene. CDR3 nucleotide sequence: TGTGCCAGCAGCCAAGGGGGACAGGGGGGCAATCAGCCCCAGCATTTT. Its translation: CASSQGGQGGNQPQHF.

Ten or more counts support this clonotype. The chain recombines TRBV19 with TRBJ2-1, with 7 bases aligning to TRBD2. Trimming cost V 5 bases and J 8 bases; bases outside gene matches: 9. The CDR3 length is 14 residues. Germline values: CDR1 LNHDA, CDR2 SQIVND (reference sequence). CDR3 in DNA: TGTGCCAGTAGTTTAGGACTAGTTGAGTATGAGCAGTTCTTC. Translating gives CASSLGLVEYEQFF.

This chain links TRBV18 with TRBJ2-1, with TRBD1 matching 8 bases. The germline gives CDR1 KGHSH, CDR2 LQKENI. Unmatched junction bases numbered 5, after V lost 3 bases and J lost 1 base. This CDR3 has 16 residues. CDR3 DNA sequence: TGTGCCAGCTCACCGCAGACAGGGGCTTCCTACAATGAGCAGTTCTTC. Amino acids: CASSPQTGASYNEQFF.

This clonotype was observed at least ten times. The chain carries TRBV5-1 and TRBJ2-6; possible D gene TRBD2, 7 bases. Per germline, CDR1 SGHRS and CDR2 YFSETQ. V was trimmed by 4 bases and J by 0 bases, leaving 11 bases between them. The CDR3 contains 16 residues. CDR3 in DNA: TGCGCCAGCAGCCCGGGGGGCCTCTCTGGGGCCAACGTCCTGACTTTC. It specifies CASSPGGLSGANVLTF.

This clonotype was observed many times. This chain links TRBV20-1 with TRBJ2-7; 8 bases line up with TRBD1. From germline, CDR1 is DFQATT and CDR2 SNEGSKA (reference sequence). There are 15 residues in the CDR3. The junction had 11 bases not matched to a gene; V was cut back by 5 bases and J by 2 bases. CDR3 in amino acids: CSAPYGGTGPYEQYF. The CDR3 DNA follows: TGCAGTGCTCCCTATGGGGGGACAGGACCCTACGAGCAGTACTTC.

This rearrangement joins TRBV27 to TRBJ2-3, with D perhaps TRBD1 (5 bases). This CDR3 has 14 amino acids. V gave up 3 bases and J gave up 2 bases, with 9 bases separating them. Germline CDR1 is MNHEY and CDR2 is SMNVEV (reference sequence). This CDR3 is CASSLAGITDTQYF. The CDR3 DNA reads TGTGCCAGCAGTTTGGCAGGGATCACAGATACGCAGTATTTT.

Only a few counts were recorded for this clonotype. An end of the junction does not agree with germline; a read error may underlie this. Written as DNA, the CDR3 is TGTGTCAGCAGCCGGACTAGCGGGAGAGAAGATACGCAGTATTTT. It is translated as CVSSRTSGREDTQYF. The V call is TRBV7-6, the J call TRBJ2-3; TRBD2 agrees at 13 bases. This CDR3 contains 15 residues. Germline V CDR1 and CDR2: SGHVS, FNYEAQ.

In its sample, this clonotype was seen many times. CDR3 in amino acids: CASSTTGRGGYTF. The CDR3 coding sequence is TGCGCCAGCAGCACCACAGGGCGAGGCGGCTACACCTTC. The J gene is TRBJ1-2, the V gene TRBV5-1; tentative D call: TRBD1 (6 bases). This CDR3 contains 13 residues. The V end lost 4 bases, the J end lost 8 bases, and 15 bases lay between the germline ends. CDR1 and CDR2 from the germline V gene are SGHRS and YFSETQ.

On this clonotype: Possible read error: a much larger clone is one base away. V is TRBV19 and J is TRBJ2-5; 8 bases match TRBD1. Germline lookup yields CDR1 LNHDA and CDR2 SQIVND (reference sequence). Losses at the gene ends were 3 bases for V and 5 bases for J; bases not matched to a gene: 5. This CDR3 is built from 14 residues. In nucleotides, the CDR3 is TGTGCCAGTAGTATCGAACAGGGGGGCGAGACCCAGTACTTC. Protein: CASSIEQGGETQYF.

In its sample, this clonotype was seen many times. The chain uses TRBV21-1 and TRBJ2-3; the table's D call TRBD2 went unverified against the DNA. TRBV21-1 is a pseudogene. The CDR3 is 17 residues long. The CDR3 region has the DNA TGTGCCAGCAGCAAACCCCACGGGAGGGGGTGCACAGATACGCAGTATTTT. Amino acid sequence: CASSKPHGRGCTDTQYF.

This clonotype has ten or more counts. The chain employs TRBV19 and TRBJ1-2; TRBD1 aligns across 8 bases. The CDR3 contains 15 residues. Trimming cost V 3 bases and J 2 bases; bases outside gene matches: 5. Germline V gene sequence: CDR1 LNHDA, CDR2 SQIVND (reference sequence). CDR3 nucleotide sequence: TGTGCCAGTAGTATCGGACAGGGAACCAACTATGGCTACACCTTC. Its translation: CASSIGQGTNYGYTF.

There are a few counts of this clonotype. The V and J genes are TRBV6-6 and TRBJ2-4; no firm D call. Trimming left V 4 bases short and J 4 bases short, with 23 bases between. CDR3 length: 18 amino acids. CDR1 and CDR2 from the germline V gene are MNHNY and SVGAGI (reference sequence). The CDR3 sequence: CASSLGFSITNVKNIQYF. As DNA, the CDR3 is TGTGCCAGCAGTTTGGGTTTCTCCATAACGAACGTGAAAAACATTCAGTACTTC.

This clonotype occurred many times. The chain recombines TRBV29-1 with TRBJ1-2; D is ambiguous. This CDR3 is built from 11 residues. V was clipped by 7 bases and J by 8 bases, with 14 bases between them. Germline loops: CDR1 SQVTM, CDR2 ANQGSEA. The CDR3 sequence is CSAPAGNGYTF. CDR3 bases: TGCAGCGCCCCGGCTGGAAACGGCTACACCTTC. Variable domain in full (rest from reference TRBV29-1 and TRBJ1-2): SAVISQKPSRDICQRGTSLTIQCQVDSQVTMMFWYRQQPGQSLTLIATANQGSEATYESGFVIDKFPISRPNLTFSTLTVSNMSPEDSSIYLCSAPAGNGYTFGSGTRLTVV.

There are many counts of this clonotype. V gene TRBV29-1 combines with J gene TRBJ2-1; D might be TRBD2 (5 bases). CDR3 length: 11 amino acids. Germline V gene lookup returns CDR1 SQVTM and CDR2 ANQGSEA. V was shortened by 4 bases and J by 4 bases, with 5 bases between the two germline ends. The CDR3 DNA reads TGCAGCGTTGGAGGGTACAATGAGCAGTTCTTC. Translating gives CSVGGYNEQFF.

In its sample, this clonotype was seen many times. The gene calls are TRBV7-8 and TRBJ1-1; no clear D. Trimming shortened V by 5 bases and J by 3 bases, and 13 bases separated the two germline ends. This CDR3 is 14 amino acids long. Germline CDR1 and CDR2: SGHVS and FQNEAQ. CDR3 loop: CASSPNTIDTEAFF. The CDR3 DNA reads TGTGCCAGCAGCCCAAACACAATAGACACTGAAGCTTTCTTT.

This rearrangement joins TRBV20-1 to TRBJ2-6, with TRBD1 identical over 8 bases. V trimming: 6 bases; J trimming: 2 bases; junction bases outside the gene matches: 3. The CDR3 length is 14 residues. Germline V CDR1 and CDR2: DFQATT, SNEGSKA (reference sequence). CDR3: CSAAQGAGANVLTF. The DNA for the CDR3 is TGCAGTGCAGCACAGGGGGCTGGGGCCAACGTCCTGACTTTC.

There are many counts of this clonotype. The CDR3 spells CASSALGGSGRMDTQYF. The CDR3 coding sequence is TGTGCCAGCAGCGCACTGGGCGGGAGCGGGAGGATGGATACGCAGTATTTT. This chain connects TRBV7-2 to TRBJ2-3; 9 nucleotides align to TRBD2. The CDR3 sequence is 17 residues long. From germline, CDR1 is SGHTA and CDR2 FQGNSA. Losses at the gene ends were 5 bases for V and 6 bases for J; bases not matched to a gene: 15. The entire variable domain, with the rest obtained from reference TRBV7-2 and TRBJ2-3, is as follows: GAGVSQSPSNKVTEKGKDVELRCDPISGHTALYWYRQSLGQGLEFLIYFQGNSAPDKSGLPSDRFSAERTGGSVSTLTIQRTQQEDSAVYLCASSALGGSGRMDTQYFGPGTRLTVL.

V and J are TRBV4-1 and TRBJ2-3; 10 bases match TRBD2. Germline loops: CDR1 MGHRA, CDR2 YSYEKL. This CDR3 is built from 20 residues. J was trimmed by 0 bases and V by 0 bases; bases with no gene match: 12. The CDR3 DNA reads TGCGCCAGCAGCCAAGATGAGGCACTAGCGGGATTAACTAGCACAGATACGCAGTATTTT. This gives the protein CASSQDEALAGLTSTDTQYF.

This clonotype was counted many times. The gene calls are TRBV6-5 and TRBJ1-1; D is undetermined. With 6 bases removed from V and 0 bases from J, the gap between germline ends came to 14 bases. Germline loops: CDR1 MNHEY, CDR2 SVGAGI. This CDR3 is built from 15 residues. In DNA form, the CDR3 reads TGTGCCAGCAGCTCCCCGGGCGTACTGAACACTGAAGCTTTCTTT. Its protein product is CASSSPGVLNTEAFF.

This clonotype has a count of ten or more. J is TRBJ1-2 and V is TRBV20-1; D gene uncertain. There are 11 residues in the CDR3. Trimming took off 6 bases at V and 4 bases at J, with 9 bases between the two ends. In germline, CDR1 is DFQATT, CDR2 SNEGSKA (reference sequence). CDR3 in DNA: TGCAGTGCCCAGACGGTCTATGGCTACACCTTC. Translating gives CSAQTVYGYTF.

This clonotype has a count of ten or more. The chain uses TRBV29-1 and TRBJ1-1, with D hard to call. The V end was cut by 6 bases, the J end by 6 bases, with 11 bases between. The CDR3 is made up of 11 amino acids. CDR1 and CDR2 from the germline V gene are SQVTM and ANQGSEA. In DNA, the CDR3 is TGCAGCGTGGCCCCAGTTGCTGAAGCTTTCTTT. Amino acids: CSVAPVAEAFF.

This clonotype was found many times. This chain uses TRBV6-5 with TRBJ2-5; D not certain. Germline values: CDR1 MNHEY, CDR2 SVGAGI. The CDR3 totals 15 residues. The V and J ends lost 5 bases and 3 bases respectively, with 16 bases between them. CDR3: CASSKGSAGEETQYF. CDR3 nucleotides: TGTGCCAGCAGTAAAGGGTCTGCCGGTGAAGAGACCCAGTACTTC.